These T cell receptor beta chains were read from a single sample in a study of T-cell memory formation after mild COVID-19. One entry per CDR3 protein, called by TCRdb with MiXCR from the 5' RACE reads. There are almost 35,000 distinct CDR3 sequences in the sample; roughly 7.2% occur only once, and just under 30% lies in the top ten. The material sequenced was PBMCs or a T cell subset sorted from them (not recorded which). Source of these receptors: a man aged 18 to 35 who had mild COVID-19 (a few samples of this study predate the infection). Cell type and time point are not known. CDR3s include the opening cysteine and the closing phenylalanine or tryptophan. Each record gives: V gene, clone size, J gene, D gene, CDR3 protein, CDR3 DNA. D genes are given only for firm matches. Clone size appears in some rows only: once, few, many, or a class for an expanded clone.

V: TRBV7-6; size: many; J: TRBJ2-3; D: -; CDR3: CASSLGLGVADTQYF; DNA: TGTGCCAGCAGCTTAGGTCTGGGGGTGGCAGATACGCAGTATTTT
V: TRBV12-3/TRBV12-4; size: few; J: TRBJ2-1; D: TRBD1; CDR3: CASSSQGNHEQFF; DNA: TGTGCCAGCAGTTCACAGGGGAACCATGAGCAGTTCTTC
V: TRBV6-5; size: -; J: TRBJ2-3; D: -; CDR3: CASSYAPSSTDTQYF; DNA: TGTGCCAGCAGTTACGCCCCCTCTAGCACAGATACGCAGTATTTT
V: TRBV7-3; size: many; J: TRBJ2-2; D: -; CDR3: CASSPGFPTGELFF; DNA: TGTGCCAGCAGCCCGGGATTCCCCACCGGGGAGCTGTTTTTT
V: TRBV7-2; size: medium-sized; J: TRBJ1-2; D: -; CDR3: CASSFPTGANGYTF; DNA: TGTGCCAGCAGCTTCCCGACAGGAGCGAATGGCTACACCTTC
V: TRBV6-6; size: many; J: TRBJ1-2; D: -; CDR3: CASSYFQGGNYGYTF; DNA: TGTGCCAGCAGTTACTTCCAGGGAGGTAACTATGGCTACACCTTC
V: TRBV5-1; size: -; J: TRBJ2-5; D: TRBD2; CDR3: CASSLGPAGGPRETQYF; DNA: TGCGCCAGCAGCTTGGGGCCAGCGGGAGGGCCAAGAGAGACCCAGTACTTC
V: TRBV24-1; size: few; J: TRBJ1-4; D: -; CDR3: CATSDRQGPNNEKLFF; DNA: TGTGCCACCAGTGACCGTCAGGGGCCCAATAATGAAAAACTGTTTTTT
V: TRBV18; size: many; J: TRBJ2-3; D: TRBD1; CDR3: CASSPPAGTGITDTQYF; DNA: TGTGCCAGCTCACCACCCGCCGGGACAGGGATCACAGATACGCAGTATTTT
V: TRBV6-1; size: many; J: TRBJ1-2; D: -; CDR3: CASSHTGNYGYTF; DNA: TGTGCCAGCAGCCACACAGGAAACTATGGCTACACCTTC
V: TRBV20-1; size: few; J: TRBJ1-5; D: -; CDR3: CSARAPKGDQPQHF; DNA: TGCAGTGCTAGAGCCCCCAAAGGCGATCAGCCCCAGCATTTT
V: TRBV5-1; size: many; J: TRBJ2-3; D: TRBD1; CDR3: CASSVVGTGSTDTQYF; DNA: TGCGCCAGCAGCGTGGTCGGGACAGGAAGCACAGATACGCAGTATTTT
V: TRBV6-2/TRBV6-3; size: -; J: TRBJ1-5; D: -; CDR3: CASVLGGVGNQPQHF; DNA: TGTGCCAGCGTCCTAGGTGGCGTGGGCAATCAGCCCCAGCATTTT
V: TRBV5-6; size: many; J: TRBJ2-5; D: -; CDR3: CASSPQDRTQYF; DNA: TGTGCCAGCAGCCCCCAGGACAGAACCCAGTACTTC
V: TRBV23-1; size: -; J: TRBJ2-5; D: -; CDR3: CASSQSAGETQYF; DNA: TGCGCCAGCAGTCAATCGGCGGGGGAGACCCAGTACTTC
V: TRBV27; size: many; J: TRBJ2-7; D: -; CDR3: CASSLAAVGSYEQYF; DNA: TGTGCCAGCAGTTTAGCGGCAGTAGGGTCCTACGAGCAGTACTTC
V: TRBV7-2; size: many; J: TRBJ2-7; D: -; CDR3: CASSFRQWGDEQYF; DNA: TGTGCCAGCAGCTTCCGTCAGTGGGGGGACGAGCAGTACTTC
V: TRBV3-1; size: many; J: TRBJ2-3; D: TRBD2; CDR3: CASSRTSGGADTQYF; DNA: TGTGCCAGCAGCCGGACTAGCGGGGGGGCAGATACGCAGTATTTT
V: TRBV5-1; size: -; J: TRBJ1-4; D: -; CDR3: CASSPGRDNEKLFF; DNA: TGCGCCAGCAGCCCGGGACGGGATAATGAAAAACTGTTTTTT
V: TRBV5-4; size: many; J: TRBJ2-2; D: TRBD2; CDR3: CASSDPSGGNTGELFF; DNA: TGTGCCAGCAGCGATCCTAGCGGGGGGAACACCGGGGAGCTGTTTTTT
V: TRBV5-1; size: many; J: TRBJ2-5; D: -; CDR3: CASRTNQETQYF; DNA: TGCGCCAGCAGGACAAACCAAGAGACCCAGTACTTC
V: TRBV30; size: many; J: TRBJ1-5; D: TRBD1; CDR3: CAWSHLTGNQPQHF; DNA: TGTGCCTGGAGTCACCTGACAGGGAATCAGCCCCAGCATTTT
V: TRBV19; size: -; J: TRBJ2-3; D: -; CDR3: CASGVRGDTQYF; DNA: TGTGCCAGTGGGGTCCGCGGAGATACGCAGTATTTT
V: TRBV14; size: -; J: TRBJ2-3; D: TRBD1; CDR3: CASMERGRGTDTQYF; DNA: TGTGCCAGCATGGAAAGGGGGCGAGGTACAGATACGCAGTATTTT
V: TRBV5-4; size: many; J: TRBJ2-7; D: -; CDR3: CASSRSGTRRELYEQYF; DNA: TGTGCCAGCAGCCGATCGGGAACGCGGAGGGAGTTATACGAGCAGTACTTC
V: TRBV5-1; size: many; J: TRBJ2-3; D: -; CDR3: CASSLGARGDTQYF; DNA: TGCGCCAGCAGCTTGGGGGCCCGGGGCGACACGCAGTATTTT
V: TRBV7-3; size: many; J: TRBJ2-1; D: TRBD2; CDR3: CASSLLRDYPYNEQFF; DNA: TGTGCCAGCAGCTTACTTCGGGACTACCCCTACAATGAGCAGTTCTTC
V: TRBV5-1; size: many; J: TRBJ2-3; D: -; CDR3: CASSFEGRRVDTQYF; DNA: TGCGCCAGCAGCTTTGAGGGAAGAAGGGTTGATACGCAGTATTTT
V: TRBV4-3; size: many; J: TRBJ2-1; D: TRBD1; CDR3: CASSVQGRGNEQFF; DNA: TGCGCCAGCAGCGTACAGGGGCGCGGGAATGAGCAGTTCTTC
V: TRBV9; size: many; J: TRBJ2-3; D: -; CDR3: CASSPTGAITDTQYF; DNA: TGTGCCAGCAGCCCCACCGGGGCGATCACAGATACGCAGTATTTT
V: TRBV5-1; size: many; J: TRBJ1-5; D: -; CDR3: CASSLDSGGQPQHF; DNA: TGCGCCAGCAGCTTGGATTCGGGCGGTCAGCCCCAGCATTTT
V: TRBV15; size: -; J: TRBJ1-6; D: -; CDR3: CATSRAPRRDNSPLHF; DNA: TGTGCCACCAGCAGAGCTCCGAGACGGGATAATTCACCCCTCCACTTT
V: TRBV6-5; size: many; J: TRBJ1-2; D: -; CDR3: CASSYSPGRNYGYTF; DNA: TGTGCCAGCAGTTACTCACCAGGTCGGAACTATGGCTACACCTTC
V: TRBV7-2; size: many; J: TRBJ1-5; D: -; CDR3: CASSLFAVPNQPQHF; DNA: TGTGCCAGCAGCTTATTCGCAGTACCTAATCAGCCCCAGCATTTT
V: TRBV10-1; size: few; J: TRBJ1-4; D: TRBD1; CDR3: CASSEWGQENEKLFF; DNA: TGCGCCAGCAGTGAGTGGGGACAGGAAAATGAAAAACTGTTTTTT
V: TRBV5-1; size: -; J: TRBJ1-3; D: -; CDR3: CASSTYTGSGNTIYF; DNA: TGCGCCAGCAGCACCTACACAGGGTCTGGAAACACCATATATTTT
V: TRBV9; size: few; J: TRBJ2-5; D: -; CDR3: CASSPGNRGGQETQYF; DNA: TGTGCCAGCAGCCCCGGGAACAGGGGGGGACAAGAGACCCAGTACTTC
V: TRBV7-9; size: -; J: TRBJ2-3; D: -; CDR3: CASSQGGHWTDTQYF; DNA: TGTGCCAGCAGCCAGGGGGGGCATTGGACAGATACGCAGTATTTT
V: TRBV6-5; size: many; J: TRBJ1-5; D: -; CDR3: CASSYGINQPQHF; DNA: TGTGCCAGCAGTTACGGGATCAATCAGCCCCAGCATTTT
V: TRBV4-1; size: many; J: TRBJ1-1; D: TRBD1; CDR3: CASSPRQGVRTTEMNTEAFF; DNA: TGCGCCAGCAGCCCACGGCAGGGGGTACGTACCACGGAAATGAACACTGAAGCTTTCTTT
V: TRBV20-1; size: -; J: TRBJ1-2; D: -; CDR3: CSATDGTAYGYTF; DNA: TGCAGTGCTACGGACGGAACGGCCTATGGCTACACCTTC
V: TRBV5-1; size: many; J: TRBJ2-3; D: TRBD2; CDR3: CASSSGLAVVDTQYF; DNA: TGCGCCAGCAGCTCCGGACTAGCGGTTGTAGATACGCAGTATTTT
V: TRBV11-3; size: -; J: TRBJ1-6; D: -; CDR3: CASSLGGASPLHF; DNA: TGTGCCAGCAGCTTAGGAGGGGCGTCACCCCTCCACTTT
V: TRBV4-1; size: many; J: TRBJ2-2; D: TRBD2; CDR3: CASSQVGLAGSNGELFF; DNA: TGCGCCAGCAGCCAAGTTGGGCTAGCGGGTAGTAACGGGGAGCTGTTTTTT
V: TRBV9; size: many; J: TRBJ2-3; D: -; CDR3: CASSVLASTDTQYF; DNA: TGTGCCAGCAGCGTTTTAGCGAGCACAGATACGCAGTATTTT
V: TRBV9; size: many; J: TRBJ2-3; D: -; CDR3: CASSVVWNTDTQYF; DNA: TGTGCCAGCAGCGTAGTTTGGAACACAGATACGCAGTATTTT
V: TRBV25-1; size: few; J: TRBJ1-4; D: -; CDR3: CASSEYSTGFSTNEKLFF; DNA: TGTGCCAGCAGTGAATATAGCACAGGGTTCTCAACTAATGAAAAACTGTTTTTT
V: TRBV27; size: many; J: TRBJ2-1; D: -; CDR3: CASSSLGLEEQFF; DNA: TGTGCCAGCAGTTCCTTAGGGCTAGAAGAGCAGTTCTTC
V: TRBV4-3; size: many; J: TRBJ1-2; D: -; CDR3: CASSPNLGRKDGYTF; DNA: TGCGCCAGCAGCCCGAACTTGGGGAGGAAGGATGGCTACACCTTC
V: TRBV5-1; size: many; J: TRBJ2-5; D: -; CDR3: CASSFQPRDGGETQYF; DNA: TGCGCCAGCAGCTTTCAGCCCCGGGATGGTGGAGAGACCCAGTACTTC
V: TRBV9; size: few; J: TRBJ2-3; D: TRBD2; CDR3: CASSLSGGAEADTQYF; DNA: TGTGCCAGCAGCTTATCCGGGGGGGCCGAGGCAGATACGCAGTATTTT
V: TRBV6-6; size: few; J: TRBJ2-7; D: TRBD2; CDR3: CASSYIQRGAYEQYF; DNA: TGTGCCAGCAGTTACATTCAGCGGGGGGCCTACGAGCAGTACTTC
V: TRBV11-2; size: many; J: TRBJ2-1; D: -; CDR3: CASSLRVSYNEQFF; DNA: TGTGCCAGCAGCTTAAGAGTTTCCTACAATGAGCAGTTCTTC
V: TRBV4-3; size: many; J: TRBJ2-3; D: -; CDR3: CASRLGGASTDTQYF; DNA: TGCGCCAGCAGACTGGGCGGGGCGAGTACAGATACGCAGTATTTT
V: TRBV6-2/TRBV6-3; size: many; J: TRBJ1-2; D: -; CDR3: CASRYYRTEGYTF; DNA: TGTGCCAGCAGATACTACAGGACGGAAGGCTACACCTTC